Each of the 27 T cell receptor beta chains below was sequenced from the same sample in a study of spatial heterogeneity in lung cancer. Time point indicated: sample taken at primary tumor resection. TCRdb re-called the 5' RACE reads with MiXCR, one entry per CDR3 protein. The sample records 20,000 to 25,000 distinct CDR3 sequences, under 3.5% being singletons. These TCRs' antigens remain unknown. Overall study findings and caveats: Within tumors, counts of expanded alpha and beta TCRs tracked tumor mutation counts.

This material consisted of lung tumor tissue, taken at surgery. The receptors shown here come from a male donor with early-stage non-small cell lung cancer.

This clonotype was seen ten or more times. The rearrangement links TRBV7-3 to TRBJ2-7; 14 nucleotides line up with TRBD2. CDR3 length equals 16 residues. Germline-derived CDR1 and CDR2 are SGHTA and FQGTGA. The V gene end was trimmed by 5 bases and the J gene end by 7 bases; junction bases not matched to a gene: 10. The CDR3 loop reads CASSPGLAGGRREQYF. The CDR3 coding sequence is TGTGCCAGCAGCCCAGGACTAGCGGGAGGTAGGAGGGAGCAGTACTTC.

This clonotype has a count of ten or more. The J gene is TRBJ2-7, the V gene TRBV20-1, with 16 bases lining up with TRBD2. CDR3 size: 16 residues. Germline loops: CDR1 DFQATT, CDR2 SNEGSKA (reference sequence). V trimming: 3 bases; J trimming: 7 bases; junction bases outside the gene matches: 9. The CDR3 reads CSASGTSGREREEQYF. The CDR3 DNA reads as TGCAGTGCTAGCGGGACTAGCGGGAGGGAGCGTGAGGAGCAGTACTTC.

This clonotype was observed at least ten times. The chain is built from TRBV7-9 and TRBJ2-1; TRBD2 matches 9 bases. The germline V gene encodes CDR1 SEHNR and CDR2 FQNEAQ (reference sequence). This CDR3 spans 15 amino acids. V lost 6 bases to trimming and J lost 5 bases; unmatched junction nucleotides: 8. This CDR3 is CASSQRLAADNEQFF. Written as DNA, the CDR3 is TGTGCCAGCAGTCAACGACTAGCGGCCGACAATGAGCAGTTCTTC. The complete variable domain, with remaining parts taken from reference TRBV7-9 and TRBJ2-1, reads DTGVSQNPRHKITKRGQNVTFRCDPISEHNRLYWYRQTLGQGPEFLTYFQNEAQLEKSRLLSDRFSAERPKGSFSTLEIQRTEQGDSAMYLCASSQRLAADNEQFFGPGTRLTVL.

There are many counts of this clonotype. The chain is built from TRBV5-1 and TRBJ1-6; no definite D call. This CDR3 contains 13 residues. Germline-derived CDR1 and CDR2 are SGHRS and YFSETQ. V lost 0 bases and J 6 bases, leaving 4 bases between the germline ends. The CDR3 reads CASSLAFNSPLHF. The CDR3, as DNA: TGCGCCAGCAGCTTGGCCTTTAATTCACCCCTCCACTTT.

This clonotype was counted many times. The junction and the germline gene differ at one end; a read error may be behind it. This chain's CDR3 is CASSPGTSGSTEQFF. The CDR3 DNA sequence: TGTGCTAGCAGCCCCGGGACTAGCGGGAGTACTGAGCAGTTCTTC. The rearrangement links TRBV7-7 to TRBJ2-1; 14 bases agree with TRBD2. Germline assignment: CDR1 SSHAT and CDR2 FNYEAQ (reference sequence). The CDR3 is made up of 15 amino acids.

This clonotype appeared many times. The V call is TRBV6-6, the J call TRBJ2-3, with TRBD2 identical over 7 bases. The CDR3 totals 17 residues. Germline lookup yields CDR1 MNHNY and CDR2 SVGAGI (reference sequence). The trim removed 2 bases at V and 1 base at J, leaving 9 bases unmatched. The CDR3 reads CASSYHGSREGTDTQYF. The CDR3 bases are TGTGCCAGCAGTTACCATGGAAGCCGGGAGGGCACAGATACGCAGTATTTT.

This clonotype was recorded many times. This chain links TRBV7-9 with TRBJ1-2; weak D call: TRBD1 (6 bases). V lost 2 bases, J lost 5 bases, and 9 bases lay in between. The CDR3 runs 13 residues. Germline CDR1 SEHNR, CDR2 FQNEAQ (reference sequence). This CDR3 is CASSLIGGYGYTF. The CDR3 DNA is TGTGCCAGCAGCTTAATAGGGGGATATGGCTACACCTTC.

This clonotype was counted many times. The chain carries TRBV6-5 and TRBJ2-7; 8 nucleotides align to TRBD1. The CDR3 runs to 15 residues. The V and J ends lost 5 bases and 4 bases, in that order; junction bases with no gene match: 10. Germline values: CDR1 MNHEY, CDR2 SVGAGI. The CDR3 DNA is TGTGCCAGCAGTACTCCGGGACAGGCGACTTACGAGCAGTACTTC. Protein: CASSTPGQATYEQYF.

This rearrangement joins TRBV11-2 to TRBJ2-3, with no clear D. The germline V gene has CDR1 SGHAT and CDR2 FQNNGV. The CDR3 runs 16 residues. V gave up 5 bases and J gave up 0 bases, with 15 bases separating them. The CDR3 coding sequence is TGTGCCAGCAGCCTACACCTTTTCGGGAGCACAGATACGCAGTATTTT. Translation: CASSLHLFGSTDTQYF.

This clonotype was counted many times. The chain is built from TRBV5-5 and TRBJ2-7; D may match TRBD1 or TRBD2 (5 bases each). Per the germline V gene, CDR1 is SGHKS and CDR2 is YYEKEE (reference sequence). The V gene lost 4 bases and the J gene lost 0 bases, with 14 bases spanning the gap. The CDR3 loop spans 15 amino acids. CDR3 in DNA: TGTGCCAGCAGCCGAGCCGGGACGATCTCCTACGAGCAGTACTTC. Residues: CASSRAGTISYEQYF.

This clonotype was detected ten times or more. The chain's CDR3 is CSVEQSGSFYEQYF. CDR3 nucleotide sequence: TGCAGCGTTGAACAAAGCGGGAGTTTCTACGAGCAGTACTTC. The J gene is TRBJ2-7, the V gene TRBV29-1; 8 positions match TRBD2. V lost 2 bases and J lost 3; bases outside the gene matches: 6. The germline CDR1 and CDR2 sequences are SQVTM and ANQGSEA. The CDR3 sequence is 14 residues long.

This clonotype has at least ten counts. The J gene is TRBJ2-7, the V gene TRBV19; D is tentatively TRBD1 or TRBD2 (6 bases each). The CDR3 spans 13 residues. Looked up from germline, CDR1 is LNHDA and CDR2 is SQIVND (reference sequence). V gave up 5 bases and J gave up 1 base, with 9 bases separating them. In DNA form, the CDR3 reads TGTGCCAGTAGTGGGGGGCGATCCTACGAGCAGTACTTC. Translated: CASSGGRSYEQYF. The full variable domain, its missing parts supplied by reference TRBV19 and TRBJ2-7, is DGGITQSPKYLFRKEGQNVTLSCEQNLNHDAMYWYRQDPGQGLRLIYYSQIVNDFQKGDIAEGYSVSREKKESFPLTVTSAQKNPTAFYLCASSGGRSYEQYFGPGTRLTVT.

This clonotype was detected ten times or more. This chain connects TRBV11-1 to TRBJ1-1, with 7 bases identical to TRBD1. The CDR3 runs 15 residues. The trim removed 4 bases at V and 4 bases at J, leaving 9 bases unmatched. Per the germline V gene, CDR1 is SGHAT and CDR2 is FQDESV (reference sequence). The CDR3 spells CASSSDGAGGTEAFF. CDR3 coding DNA: TGTGCCAGCAGCTCAGACGGGGCAGGGGGCACTGAAGCTTTCTTT.

This clonotype was recorded many times. This chain joins TRBV7-2 and TRBJ2-1; TRBD2 agrees at 7 bases. The V and J ends lost 5 bases and 14 bases, in that order; junction bases with no gene match: 12. Germline CDR1 and CDR2: SGHTA and FQGNSA. The CDR3 spans 13 residues. The CDR3 nucleotides read TGTGCCAGCAGCCTGGGGGGGGACTTCCCAAAGTTCTTC. It yields the protein CASSLGGDFPKFF.

This clonotype was recorded at least ten times. The genes are TRBV6-6 and TRBJ1-1, with D possibly being TRBD1 (6 bases). CDR3 size: 13 residues. Germline V CDR1 and CDR2: MNHNY, SVGAGI (reference sequence). Trimming left V 8 bases short and J 0 bases short, with 10 bases between. DNA for the CDR3: TGTGCCAGCTTACAGGGAATGAACACTGAAGCTTTCTTT. It is translated as CASLQGMNTEAFF.

This clonotype was counted at least ten times. The chain links TRBV7-3 to TRBJ1-2; D remains unclear. Germline V gene data show CDR1 as SGHTA and CDR2 as FQGTGA. The CDR3 runs 13 residues. V lost 1 base and J lost 3, with 6 bases in between. CDR3 nucleotides: TGTGCCAGCAGCTTAAGTCGAGACTATGGCTACACCTTC. It yields the protein CASSLSRDYGYTF.

This clonotype was recorded many times. The chain combines TRBV27 with TRBJ2-3; 9 bases are a match to TRBD2. CDR3 size: 16 residues. CDR1 is MNHEY, CDR2 SMNVEV, per germline (reference sequence). V dropped 6 bases and J dropped 4; count of bases not matched to a gene: 11. This CDR3 reads CASSLWTAGGPDTQYF. CDR3 DNA: TGTGCCAGCAGCCTCTGGACGGCGGGAGGGCCAGATACGCAGTATTTT.

This clonotype was found many times. This sequence joins TRBV19 and TRBJ2-1; tentative D call: TRBD2 (6 bases). Germline-derived CDR1 and CDR2 are LNHDA and SQIVND (reference sequence). CDR3 length: 14 residues. V lost 4 bases, J lost 3 bases, and 10 bases lay in between. The CDR3: CASSKDYSYNEQFF. CDR3 bases: TGTGCCAGTAGTAAGGACTACAGCTACAATGAGCAGTTCTTC.

The table lists this clonotype with many counts. The V call is TRBV7-9, the J call TRBJ1-4, with D unresolved. The germline gives CDR1 SEHNR, CDR2 FQNEAQ (reference sequence). The CDR3 length is 14 residues. Trimming took 4 bases from V and 6 from J, leaving 12 bases between them. The CDR3 reads CASSSDLFDEKLFF. Written as DNA, the CDR3 is TGTGCCAGCAGCTCGGACCTCTTCGATGAAAAACTGTTTTTT.

This clonotype was counted many times. The chain employs TRBV27 and TRBJ2-7, with 10 bases fitting TRBD2. V lost 6 bases, J lost 2 bases, and 4 bases stayed unmatched. Germline V gene sequence: CDR1 MNHEY, CDR2 SMNVEV (reference sequence). The CDR3 consists of 14 residues. DNA of the CDR3: TGTGCCAGCAGGGGACTAGCGTCAACCTACGAGCAGTACTTC. This gives the protein CASRGLASTYEQYF.

This clonotype has a count of ten or more. The chain carries TRBV4-2 and TRBJ1-1, with no clear D. Per the germline V gene, CDR1 is LGHNA and CDR2 is YNFKEQ. This CDR3 comprises 13 residues. Trimming cost V 4 bases and J 5 bases, with 11 bases left between them. CDR3 in DNA: TGTGCCAGCAGCCCAGCCTCGGGTACTGAAGCTTTCTTT. The encoded protein is CASSPASGTEAFF.

This clonotype was detected many times. V usage is TRBV6-6 and J usage is TRBJ1-1; TRBD1 aligns across 9 bases. Germline V gene data show CDR1 as MNHNY and CDR2 as SVGAGI (reference sequence). Germline trimming cut 7 bases from V and 5 bases from J; bases unmatched to any gene: 5. This CDR3 comprises 13 residues. This CDR3 reads CASTKGQGTEAFF. CDR3 bases: TGTGCCAGCACCAAGGGACAGGGAACTGAAGCTTTCTTT.

At least ten counts were recorded for this clonotype. The chain links TRBV13 to TRBJ1-6; D is ambiguous. CDR1 is PRHDT and CDR2 is FYEKMQ in the germline V gene (reference sequence). Trimming pared 7 bases from V and 6 bases from J, leaving 13 bases between. CDR3 length: 14 amino acids. The CDR3 region is CASKSNSFNSPLHF. The CDR3 DNA is TGTGCCAGCAAGAGCAATAGCTTTAATTCACCCCTCCACTTT.

This clonotype was seen many times. The chain is built from TRBV5-1 and TRBJ2-5; weak D call: TRBD2 (6 bases). The CDR3 spans 11 residues. The germline V gene encodes CDR1 SGHRS and CDR2 YFSETQ. V was pared by 6 bases and J by 4 bases, with 7 bases between. The CDR3 reads CASKEGETQYF. CDR3 DNA: TGCGCCAGCAAGGAGGGAGAGACCCAGTACTTC.

This clonotype counts as medium-sized. This rearrangement joins TRBV10-2 to TRBJ2-7; D gene ambiguous. Germline-derived CDR1 and CDR2 are WSHSY and SAAADI. The CDR3 totals 14 residues. V lost 0 bases and J 5 bases, leaving 11 bases between the germline ends. The CDR3 bases are TGCGCCAGCAGTGAGTCGAACGACGCCAACGAGCAGTACTTC. Amino acids: CASSESNDANEQYF.

This clonotype was seen repeatedly, ten times or more. This chain uses TRBV4-3 with TRBJ2-1; possible D gene TRBD1, 5 bases. CDR3 size: 18 residues. The ends were cut back, 0 bases at V and 6 bases at J, with 21 bases in the middle. Looked up from germline, CDR1 is LGHNA and CDR2 is YSLEER. The CDR3 loop reads CASSQEGPATGSINEQFF. CDR3 nucleotide sequence: TGCGCCAGCAGCCAAGAAGGCCCGGCCACAGGATCTATCAATGAGCAGTTCTTC.

The table lists this clonotype with many counts. The chain combines TRBV2 with TRBJ2-1; D call uncertain. The CDR3 covers 12 residues. V was pared by 7 bases and J by 6 bases, with 10 bases between. Germline lookup yields CDR1 SNHLY and CDR2 FYNNEI. As DNA, the CDR3 is TGTGCCAGCACCGCTATGGGCAATGAGCAGTTCTTC. Its translation is CASTAMGNEQFF.